This TCR beta chain was found in a study of blood T cell repertoires in COVID-19. Study-level background: Sites in the United States, Italy and Spain provided acute and convalescent COVID-19 samples. Sample material is recorded as cDNA or gDNA derived from T cells, B-cell-depleted T cells, or PBMCs.

This clone was picked up a small number of times. In the authors' workflow: Reference gene primer amplification gave estimated nucleated cell counts. Some clones are missing from TCRdb's copy, which holds only in-frame ones; the method was immunoSEQ multiplex PCR. That table supplies the V and J calls and clone size; D and trimming were determined from the DNA. The table has about 150,000 clones, roughly nine tenths seen once. Patients of the Seattle cohort, enrolled during active infection, were followed longitudinally. The V gene end was trimmed by 4 bases and the J gene end by 12 bases; junction bases not matched to a gene: 7. Looked up from germline, CDR1 is SGHNT and CDR2 is YENEEA. This CDR3 contains 13 residues.

This sequence was found in a man aged 18 to 35 with COVID-19, enrolled during active disease. The sample consisted of peripheral blood. The chain carries TRBV11-3 and TRBJ2-1; 9 bases fit TRBD1. The CDR3 is CASSSGQGRGQFF. CDR3 in DNA: TGTGCCAGCAGCTCCGGACAGGGGCGGGGGCAGTTCTTC.